Below are 10 T cell receptor beta chains sequenced from a single sample in a study of blood T cell repertoires in COVID-19. Measured with immunoSEQ multiplex PCR; TCRdb has only the in-frame clones, and not every one. The table has about 180,000 clones, around 86% seen once. What was sequenced was peripheral blood. These receptors originate from a woman in her 70s with COVID-19, enrolled during active disease.

V usage is TRBV7-2 and J usage is TRBJ1-3; D is ambiguous. Germline assignment: CDR1 SGHTA and CDR2 FQGNSA. This CDR3 region has 16 residues. Trimming removed 2 bases at V and 4 bases at J, with 15 bases between. The CDR3 spells CASSLSIASRGNTIYF. The DNA for the CDR3 is TGTGCCAGCAGCTTATCTATCGCGTCGCGGGGAAACACCATATATTTT.

The rearrangement links TRBV5-4 to TRBJ2-7; TRBD1 might be the D (6 bases). CDR3 length equals 13 residues. V dropped 5 bases and J dropped 1 base, with 10 bases sitting between them. Germline V gene lookup returns CDR1 SGHNT and CDR2 YYREEE (reference sequence). CDR3 nucleotides: TGTGCCAGCAGTTATGGACAGTCCTACGAGCAGTACTTC. Its protein product is CASSYGQSYEQYF.

The V and J genes are TRBV7-2 and TRBJ2-3; TRBD2 matches 7 bases. J gave up 4 bases and V 1 base, and 5 bases lay outside the gene matches. The germline V gene encodes CDR1 SGHTA and CDR2 FQGNSA. This CDR3 comprises 15 residues. As DNA, the CDR3 is TGTGCCAGCAGCTTAGTCGGGACTATCCCAGATACGCAGTATTTT. Translated: CASSLVGTIPDTQYF.

This rearrangement joins TRBV9 to TRBJ1-1; TRBD1 matches 10 bases. The CDR3 is 15 amino acids. Losses at the gene ends were 4 bases for V and 4 bases for J; bases not matched to a gene: 7. Germline V CDR1 and CDR2: SGDLS, YYNGEE. The CDR3 nucleotides read TGTGCCAGCAGCCCCCGGACAGGGGGAGCCACTGAAGCTTTCTTT. This encodes CASSPRTGGATEAFF.

CDR3 protein: CSASDRDRVVYGYTF. CDR3 DNA sequence: TGCAGTGCTAGTGACCGGGACAGGGTCGTCTATGGCTACACCTTC. The chain joins TRBV20-1 to TRBJ1-2, with 9 bases fitting TRBD1. This CDR3 has 15 amino acids. With 3 bases clipped from V and 4 bases from J, the junction kept 9 bases outside the gene matches. The V gene's germline CDR1 is DFQATT and CDR2 SNEGSKA (reference sequence).

The gene calls are TRBV28 and TRBJ2-3, with 11 bases fitting TRBD2. The V gene's germline CDR1 is MDHEN and CDR2 SYDVKM. The CDR3 length is 14 residues. The V gene end was trimmed by 10 bases and the J gene end by 6 bases; junction bases not matched to a gene: 9. CDR3 region: CATQTSGSVDTQYF. The CDR3 nucleotides read TGTGCCACCCAAACTAGCGGGAGTGTGGATACGCAGTATTTT.

This chain links TRBV9 with TRBJ2-3; the D gene is possibly TRBD2 (5 bases). The CDR3 runs to 18 residues. CDR1 and CDR2 (germline): SGDLS, YYNGEE. Trimming pared 0 bases from V and 4 bases from J, leaving 21 bases between. The CDR3 DNA reads as TGTGCCAGCAGCGTAGGGCTAGCAAACGTGGTGGGGTCAGATACGCAGTATTTT. As protein: CASSVGLANVVGSDTQYF.

The chain joins TRBV29-1 to TRBJ2-7, with D possibly TRBD2 on 5 matching bases. The CDR3 consists of 13 residues. CDR1 is SQVTM and CDR2 is ANQGSEA in the germline V gene. V gave up 4 bases and J gave up 3 bases, with 13 bases separating them. CDR3 coding DNA: TGCAGCGTTGTAAGCCCCGGAGGCTACGAGCAGTACTTC. Protein product: CSVVSPGGYEQYF.

The J gene is TRBJ2-7, the V gene TRBV18; D unresolved. The length of the CDR3 is 14 residues. CDR1 KGHSH and CDR2 LQKENI come from the germline V gene. V was cut by 6 bases and J by 0 bases, with 12 bases left in between. The CDR3 region is CASSLGTSSYEQYF. CDR3 nucleotides: TGTGCCAGCTCCTTGGGCACCAGCTCCTACGAGCAGTACTTC.

The chain is built from TRBV6-5 and TRBJ1-6; the match to TRBD1 covers 9 bases. The CDR3 spans 16 residues. Germline lookup yields CDR1 MNHEY and CDR2 SVGAGI. V lost 3 bases and J lost 8; bases outside the gene matches: 8. In nucleotides, the CDR3 is TGTGCCAGCAGTTATGGTCCCGGACAGGGGTATTCACCCCTCCACTTT. The encoded protein is CASSYGPGQGYSPLHF.